Each of the 6 T cell receptor beta chains below was sequenced from the same sample in a study of CD8 T cells in Susac syndrome. RNA totalling about 0.45 to 1 ug underwent reverse transcription with random hexamers. MiXCR, applied by TCRdb to the immunoSEQ multiplex PCR reads, yields one record per CDR3 protein. Here the sample spans 250,000 to 300,000 distinct CDR3 sequences, 89% being singletons. The sequenced material came from CD8+ T cells from PBMCs. All receptors come from a human donor with multiple sclerosis.

The chain carries TRBV28 and TRBJ2-7, with 7 bases matching TRBD2. With 6 bases clipped from V and 2 bases from J, the junction kept 4 bases outside the gene matches. The CDR3 spans 13 residues. Per germline, CDR1 MDHEN and CDR2 SYDVKM. The CDR3 is CASRRGSPYEQYF. In DNA form, the CDR3 reads TGTGCCAGCAGGCGCGGGAGTCCCTACGAGCAGTACTTC.

The chain has TRBV2 and TRBJ2-4; D possibly corresponds to TRBD2 (6 bases). The CDR3 spans 13 residues. V gave up 6 bases and J gave up 9 bases, with 15 bases separating them. Germline V gives CDR1 SNHLY, CDR2 FYNNEI. CDR3 amino acids: CASRELGEVIQYF. The CDR3 coding sequence is TGTGCCAGCAGAGAGCTAGGGGAGGTCATTCAGTACTTC.

The chain carries TRBV3-1 and TRBJ2-2; TRBD1 agrees at 7 bases. With V trimmed by 4 bases and J by 2 bases, 7 bases remained unmatched. Germline V CDR1 and CDR2: LGHDT, YNNKEL (reference sequence). This CDR3 is 16 amino acids long. CDR3 DNA sequence: TGTGCCAGCAGCCCGACCGGGACAGTCAACACCGGGGAGCTGTTTTTT. Encoded protein: CASSPTGTVNTGELFF.

The chain has TRBV23-1 and TRBJ1-6, with D unresolved. TRBV23-1 is an ORF for which the function is uncertain. V lost 4 bases and J 5 bases, leaving 6 bases between the germline ends. The CDR3 runs 13 residues. In nucleotides, the CDR3 is TGCGCCAGCAGTCCCATGAATAATTCACCCCTCCACTTT. It codes for CASSPMNNSPLHF.

This clonotype occurred once. The chain carries TRBV27 and TRBJ2-5, with a tentative D call TRBD2 (6 bases). The V gene's germline CDR1 is MNHEY and CDR2 SMNVEV (reference sequence). This CDR3 has 15 amino acids. V dropped 7 bases and J dropped 5 bases, with 20 bases sitting between them. CDR3 sequence reads: CASNPLGGGMETQYF. The CDR3 DNA sequence: TGTGCCAGCAATCCCTTAGGAGGCGGGATGGAGACCCAGTACTTC.

The V call is TRBV30, the J call TRBJ2-7; tentatively, D is TRBD1 or TRBD2 (5 bases each). The CDR3 has 14 residues. CDR1 is GTSNPN and CDR2 is SVGIG in the germline V gene (reference sequence). V gave up 2 bases and J gave up 5 bases, with 16 bases separating them. CDR3 region: CAWSFPGARDEQYF. In DNA, the CDR3 is TGTGCCTGGAGTTTCCCCGGGGCGCGAGACGAGCAGTACTTC.